The clone carrying this T cell receptor beta chain showed up just once. After the reaction, proliferating CFSE-low CD3+CD4+ and CD3+CD8+ responders were sorted. TCRdb's table, derived via immunoSEQ multiplex PCR, lists solely in-frame clones and lacks some. This table holds about 5,000 clones, approximately 28% found once. This entry comes from a study of graft-versus-host responses after intestinal transplantation. Study-wide background: After anti-thymocyte globulin induction, recipients took tacrolimus and steroids for two to three years. Findings and limits, study-wide: Among recipient marrow samples, GvH clones were found; some appeared first in ileum or blood. Researchers found peak circulating GvH clone levels linked to early post-transplant HvG declines.

The CDR3 spans 13 residues. The V end lost 4 bases, the J end lost 0 bases, and 6 bases lay between the germline ends. The germline V gene has CDR1 MNHNS and CDR2 SASEGT. The sequence derives from a human patient who was an organ donor for intestinal transplantation. The V and J genes are TRBV6-1 and TRBJ1-1, with D unresolved. The material sequenced was alloreactive CD4+ T cells from a mixed lymphocyte reaction culture, taken before transplantation. Subset described: CFSE-low proliferating T cells sorted from roughly six-day pre-transplant mixed lymphocyte reaction (GvH or HvG direction). CDR3 sequence (DNA): TGTGCCAGCAGTGTAGTTTTGAACACTGAAGCTTTCTTT. Encoded protein: CASSVVLNTEAFF.